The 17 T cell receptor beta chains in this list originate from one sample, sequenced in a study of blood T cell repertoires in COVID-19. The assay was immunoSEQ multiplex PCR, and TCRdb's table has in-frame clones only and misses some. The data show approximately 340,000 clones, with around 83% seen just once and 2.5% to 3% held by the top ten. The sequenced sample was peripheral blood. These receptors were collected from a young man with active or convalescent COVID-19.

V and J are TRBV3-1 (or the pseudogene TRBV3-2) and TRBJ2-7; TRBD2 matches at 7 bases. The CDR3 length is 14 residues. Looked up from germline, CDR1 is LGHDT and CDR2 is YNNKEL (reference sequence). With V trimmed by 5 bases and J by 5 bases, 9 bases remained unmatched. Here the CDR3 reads CASSMKGGVHEQYF. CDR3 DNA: TGTGCCAGCAGCATGAAGGGAGGGGTCCACGAGCAGTACTTC.

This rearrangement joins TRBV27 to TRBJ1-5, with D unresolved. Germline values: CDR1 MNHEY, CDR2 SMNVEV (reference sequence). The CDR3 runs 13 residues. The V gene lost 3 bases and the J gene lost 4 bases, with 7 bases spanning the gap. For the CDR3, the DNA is TGTGCCAGCAGTTTCGGGGAAAATCAGCCCCAGCATTTT. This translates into CASSFGENQPQHF.

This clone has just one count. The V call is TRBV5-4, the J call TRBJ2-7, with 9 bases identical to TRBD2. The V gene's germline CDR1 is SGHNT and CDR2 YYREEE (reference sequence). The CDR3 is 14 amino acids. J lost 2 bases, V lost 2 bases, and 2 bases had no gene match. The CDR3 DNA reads TGTGCCAGCAGCTTAGGCGGGAGGGCCTACGAGCAGTACTTC. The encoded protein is CASSLGGRAYEQYF.

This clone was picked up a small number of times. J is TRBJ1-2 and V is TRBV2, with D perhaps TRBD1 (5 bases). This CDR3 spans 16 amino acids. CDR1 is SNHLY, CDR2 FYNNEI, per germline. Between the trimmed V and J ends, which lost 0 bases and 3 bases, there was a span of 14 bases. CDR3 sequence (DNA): TGTGCCAGCAGTGAAGCGAGAGCAGGGTCATACTATGGCTACACCTTC. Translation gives CASSEARAGSYYGYTF.

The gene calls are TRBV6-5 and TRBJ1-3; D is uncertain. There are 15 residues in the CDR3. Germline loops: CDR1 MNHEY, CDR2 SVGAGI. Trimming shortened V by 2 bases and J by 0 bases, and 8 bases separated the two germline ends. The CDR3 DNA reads TGTGCCAGCAGTTACCTTGGGAGCTCTGGAAACACCATATATTTT. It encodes CASSYLGSSGNTIYF.

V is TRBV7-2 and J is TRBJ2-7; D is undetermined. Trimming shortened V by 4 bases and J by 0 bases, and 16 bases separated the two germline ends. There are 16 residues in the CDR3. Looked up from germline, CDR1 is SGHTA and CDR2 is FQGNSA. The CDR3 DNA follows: TGTGCCAGCAGCTCTCACTTCGGGTCCACCTCCTACGAGCAGTACTTC. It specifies CASSSHFGSTSYEQYF.

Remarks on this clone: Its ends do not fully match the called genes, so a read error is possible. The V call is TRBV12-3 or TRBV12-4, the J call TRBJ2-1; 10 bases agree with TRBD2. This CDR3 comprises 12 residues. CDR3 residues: CASSLAGDEQFF. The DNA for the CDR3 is TGTGCCAGCAGTCTAGCGGGAGATGAGCAGTTCTTC.

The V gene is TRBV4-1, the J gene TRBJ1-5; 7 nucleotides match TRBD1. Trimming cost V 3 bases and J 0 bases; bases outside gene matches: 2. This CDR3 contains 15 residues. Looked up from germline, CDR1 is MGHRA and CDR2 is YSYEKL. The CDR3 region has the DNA TGCGCCAGCAGCCATAGACAGGGTAGCAATCAGCCCCAGCATTTT. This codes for CASSHRQGSNQPQHF.

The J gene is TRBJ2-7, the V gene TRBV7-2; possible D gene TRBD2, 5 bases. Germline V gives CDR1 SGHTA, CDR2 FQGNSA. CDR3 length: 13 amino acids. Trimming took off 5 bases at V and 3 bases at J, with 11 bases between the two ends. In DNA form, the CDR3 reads TGTGCCAGCAGCCTGGACTTTTACTACGAGCAGTACTTC. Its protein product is CASSLDFYYEQYF.

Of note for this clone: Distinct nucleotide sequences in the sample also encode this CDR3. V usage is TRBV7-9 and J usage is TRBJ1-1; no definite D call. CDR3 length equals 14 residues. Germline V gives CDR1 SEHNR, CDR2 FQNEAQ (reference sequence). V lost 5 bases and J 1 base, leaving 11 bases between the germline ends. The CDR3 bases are TGTGCCAGCAGCCCCGGACTGACGAACACTGAAGCTTTCTTT. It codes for CASSPGLTNTEAFF.

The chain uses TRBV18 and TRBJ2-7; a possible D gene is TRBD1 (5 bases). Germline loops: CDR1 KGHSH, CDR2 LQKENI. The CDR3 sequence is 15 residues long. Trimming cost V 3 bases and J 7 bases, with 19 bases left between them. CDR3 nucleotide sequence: TGTGCCAGCTCACCTCAGGGATATGGGTCAGAAGAGCAGTACTTC. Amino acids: CASSPQGYGSEEQYF.

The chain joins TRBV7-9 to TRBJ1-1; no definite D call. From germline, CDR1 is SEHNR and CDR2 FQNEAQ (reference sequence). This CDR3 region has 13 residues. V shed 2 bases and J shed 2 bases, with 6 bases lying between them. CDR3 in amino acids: CASSLSGNTEAFF. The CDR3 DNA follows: TGTGCCAGCAGCTTATCAGGTAACACTGAAGCTTTCTTT. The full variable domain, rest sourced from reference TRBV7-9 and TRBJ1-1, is DTGVSQNPRHKITKRGQNVTFRCDPISEHNRLYWYRQTLGQGPEFLTYFQNEAQLEKSRLLSDRFSAERPKGSFSTLEIQRTEQGDSAMYLCASSLSGNTEAFFGQGTRLTVV.

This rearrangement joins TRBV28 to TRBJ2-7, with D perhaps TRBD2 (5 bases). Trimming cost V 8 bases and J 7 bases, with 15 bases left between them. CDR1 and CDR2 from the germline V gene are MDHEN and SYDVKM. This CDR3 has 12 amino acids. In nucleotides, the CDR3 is TGTGCCAGCGGGAGAGGGCTACGAGAGCAGTACTTC. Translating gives CASGRGLREQYF.

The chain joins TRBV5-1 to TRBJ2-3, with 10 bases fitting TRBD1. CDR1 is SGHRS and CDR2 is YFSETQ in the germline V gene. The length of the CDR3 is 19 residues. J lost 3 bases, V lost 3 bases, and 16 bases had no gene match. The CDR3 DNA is TGCGCCAGCAGCTCCCGGCCGGCCCGGGACAGGGGTCGGACAGATACGCAGTATTTT. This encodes CASSSRPARDRGRTDTQYF.

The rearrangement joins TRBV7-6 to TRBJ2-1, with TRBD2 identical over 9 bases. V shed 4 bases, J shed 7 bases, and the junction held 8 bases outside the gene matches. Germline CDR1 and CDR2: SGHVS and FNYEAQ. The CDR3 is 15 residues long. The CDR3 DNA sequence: TGTGCCAGCAGCTCCCAGCGGGGGGTTGATAATGAGCAGTTCTTC. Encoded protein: CASSSQRGVDNEQFF.

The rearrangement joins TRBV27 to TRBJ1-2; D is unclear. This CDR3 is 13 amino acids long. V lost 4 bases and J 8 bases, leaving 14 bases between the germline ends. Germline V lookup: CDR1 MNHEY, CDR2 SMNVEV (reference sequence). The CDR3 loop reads CASSSPFTAGYTF. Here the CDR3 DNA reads TGTGCCAGCAGTTCTCCATTCACCGCGGGCTACACCTTC.

CDR3 protein: CASSPRGRSEKLFF. CDR3 coding DNA: TGTGCCAGCAGCCCCAGGGGGCGGAGTGAAAAACTGTTTTTT. The chain uses TRBV7-2 and TRBJ1-4; the match to TRBD1 covers 8 bases. This CDR3 comprises 14 residues. The V gene's germline CDR1 is SGHTA and CDR2 FQGNSA. V shed 5 bases and J 7 bases; nucleotides not matched to a gene: 6. The variable domain in full, with the rest retrieved from reference TRBV7-2 and TRBJ1-4, is GAGVSQSPSNKVTEKGKDVELRCDPISGHTALYWYRQSLGQGLEFLIYFQGNSAPDKSGLPSDRFSAERTGGSVSTLTIQRTQQEDSAVYLCASSPRGRSEKLFFGSGTQLSVL.